The rows below give T cell receptor beta chains drawn from one sample of a study of blood T cell repertoires in COVID-19. Only in-frame clones appear in the TCRdb table, and some are missing; sequencing was by immunoSEQ multiplex PCR. The sample lists about 70,000 clones; about 82% were seen once. Sequencing was carried out using peripheral blood. These receptors all stem from a woman aged 55-75 years with acute or convalescent COVID-19. Both conserved end residues are part of each CDR3. A D gene is named only where the DNA matches it firmly. Clone size is not always given. Where it is, it says once, few, many or a class for expanded clones.

V: TRBV10-2
size: NA
J: TRBJ2-7
D: NA
DNA: TGCGCCAGCAGTGAGTCGCCCCCCCCGTGGGTTGTAGCCGAGCAGTACTTC
CDR3: CASSESPPPWVVAEQYF

V: TRBV5-4
size: NA
J: TRBJ2-1
D: NA
DNA: TGTGCCAGCAGCTTGGCTGGTGGGAGCTCCTACAATGAGCAGTTCTTC
CDR3: CASSLAGGSSYNEQFF

V: TRBV2
size: NA
J: TRBJ1-3
D: NA
DNA: TGTGCCAGCCCCGACACAGAGATTGGAAACACCATATATTTT
CDR3: CASPDTEIGNTIYF

V: TRBV7-7
size: NA
J: TRBJ2-1
D: NA
DNA: TGTGCCAGCAGCTTAGGAGAGCGGAATGAGCAGTTCTTC
CDR3: CASSLGERNEQFF

V: TRBV6-6
size: once
J: TRBJ1-6
D: NA
DNA: TGTGCCAGCACAGCCGGTGAAGGAGCGTTATCACCCCTCCACTTT
CDR3: CASTAGEGALSPLHF

V: TRBV19
size: NA
J: TRBJ1-2
D: NA
DNA: TGTGCCAGTAGTTCGACTAGGGGGGGCTATGGCTACACCTTC
CDR3: CASSSTRGGYGYTF

V: TRBV6-1
size: once
J: TRBJ2-7
D: TRBD2
DNA: TGTGCCAGCAGTGAAGCTTTCAGGTGGGAGGGTTCCTACGAGCAGTACTTC
CDR3: CASSEAFRWEGSYEQYF

V: TRBV18
size: NA
J: TRBJ1-1
D: NA
DNA: TGTGCCAGCTCACCAAACCGGGGTGAAGCTTTCTTT
CDR3: CASSPNRGEAFF

V: TRBV5-1
size: NA
J: TRBJ2-2
D: NA
DNA: TGCGCCAGCAGCTCTGGGGGCGGTGAGGCCGGGGAGCTGTTTTTT
CDR3: CASSSGGGEAGELFF

V: TRBV24-1
size: NA
J: TRBJ2-1
D: TRBD1
DNA: TGTGCCACCAGTGACCCCGGACAGGGGGCCGGCAATGAGCAGTTCTTC
CDR3: CATSDPGQGAGNEQFF

V: TRBV29-1
size: NA
J: TRBJ1-5
D: TRBD1
DNA: TGCAGCGTTGTACAGGGGTACAATCAGCCCCAGCATTTT
CDR3: CSVVQGYNQPQHF

V: TRBV7-9
size: NA
J: TRBJ2-7
D: TRBD1
DNA: TGTGCCAGCAGCTTGGGTGGACAGGGGAAGAGGGGCTACGAGCAGTACTTC
CDR3: CASSLGGQGKRGYEQYF

V: TRBV27
size: NA
J: TRBJ2-7
D: TRBD2
DNA: TGTGCCAGCAGTTTATTTGGGGGGGGTATCTACGAGCAGTACTTC
CDR3: CASSLFGGGIYEQYF

V: TRBV30
size: few
J: TRBJ1-3
D: NA
DNA: TGTGCCTGGACTTCTAAAGGAAACACCATATATTTT
CDR3: CAWTSKGNTIYF

V: TRBV5-1
size: NA
J: TRBJ1-5
D: NA
DNA: TGCGCCAGCAGCCCGGACGGAGGGGCCAATCAGCCCCAGCATTTT
CDR3: CASSPDGGANQPQHF

V: TRBV7-3
size: once
J: TRBJ2-6
D: NA
DNA: TGTGCCAGCAGCCTCCTCGTCGGACTCTCTGGGGCCAACGTCCTGACTTTC
CDR3: CASSLLVGLSGANVLTF

V: TRBV10-3
size: NA
J: TRBJ1-2
D: NA
DNA: TGTGCCTCTACCGGGGGATACGACTATGGCTACACCTTC
CDR3: CASTGGYDYGYTF

V: TRBV10-3
size: NA
J: TRBJ2-5
D: TRBD2
DNA: TGTGCCATCAGTGAGTCGTCGACGGGAGGGCCCCAGTACTTC
CDR3: CAISESSTGGPQYF

V: TRBV18
size: NA
J: TRBJ2-7
D: TRBD1
DNA: TGTGCCAGCTCACGGACCGGGACAGGGGGCAACGAGCAGTACTTC
CDR3: CASSRTGTGGNEQYF

V: TRBV2
size: NA
J: TRBJ2-7
D: NA
DNA: TGTGCCAGCAGTGATTATGGGCCTGAGCAGTACTTC
CDR3: CASSDYGPEQYF

V: TRBV21-1
size: NA
J: TRBJ1-3
D: NA
DNA: TGTGCCAGCAGCAAAGAAGGGGGGAGGGGCACTCTCTCTGGAAACACCATATATTTT
CDR3: CASSKEGGRGTLSGNTIYF

V: TRBV7-6
size: NA
J: TRBJ1-2
D: TRBD1
DNA: TGTGCCAGCAGCGAGGGACAGGCTGGGGGCTACACCTTC
CDR3: CASSEGQAGGYTF

V: TRBV19
size: few
J: TRBJ1-2
D: TRBD1
DNA: TGTGCCAGTAGTATATTTTTTCGGGGCAGGGGGCGCGCCTATGGCTACACCTTC
CDR3: CASSIFFRGRGRAYGYTF

V: TRBV6-5
size: NA
J: TRBJ2-1
D: NA
DNA: TGTGCCACCGGGTGGGATGAGCAGTTCTTC
CDR3: CATGWDEQFF

V: TRBV19
size: NA
J: TRBJ2-6
D: TRBD1
DNA: TGTGCCAGTAGTAAGGGACAGGGCTCTGGGGCCAACGTCCTGACTTTC
CDR3: CASSKGQGSGANVLTF

V: TRBV6-6
size: NA
J: TRBJ1-1
D: NA
DNA: TGTGCCAGCAGTTTTCCAGAAGAGAACACTGAAGCTTTCTTT
CDR3: CASSFPEENTEAFF

V: TRBV2
size: once
J: TRBJ1-2
D: NA
DNA: TGTGCCAGCAGAGAGACAGGTGGCTACACCTTC
CDR3: CASRETGGYTF

V: TRBV2
size: NA
J: TRBJ1-4
D: NA
DNA: TGTGCCAGCAGTTTAGGTCCAGGGAATGAAAAACTGTTTTTT
CDR3: CASSLGPGNEKLFF

V: TRBV5-4
size: NA
J: TRBJ1-1
D: TRBD1
DNA: TGTGCCAGCAGAAGGACAGGGGGACTGGACACTGAAGCTTTCTTT
CDR3: CASRRTGGLDTEAFF

V: TRBV7-9
size: NA
J: TRBJ1-2
D: TRBD1
DNA: TGTGCCAGCAGCCGTACAGGGGGATCGAGTGACTATGGCTACACCTTC
CDR3: CASSRTGGSSDYGYTF

V: TRBV6-1
size: NA
J: TRBJ1-1
D: TRBD1
DNA: TGTGCCAGCAGTCGCGACAGGCTCCAGGGGGTCTTT
CDR3: CASSRDRLQGVF

V: TRBV27
size: NA
J: TRBJ1-1
D: TRBD1
DNA: TGTGCCAGCAGTTGGACAGGGGAGGAAAGGACTGAAGCTTTCTTT
CDR3: CASSWTGEERTEAFF

V: TRBV12-3/TRBV12-4
size: once
J: TRBJ2-1
D: TRBD2
DNA: TGTGCCAGCAGTCTGACTAGCGTCAATGAGCAGTTCTTC
CDR3: CASSLTSVNEQFF

V: TRBV18
size: few
J: TRBJ1-5
D: TRBD1
DNA: TGTGCCAGCTCACCAGAGGGGACAGGGACTGTCGGCAATCAGCCCCAGCATTTT
CDR3: CASSPEGTGTVGNQPQHF

V: TRBV11-2
size: few
J: TRBJ1-1
D: NA
DNA: TGTGCCAGCAGCTTATCCAGCGTGAACACTGAAGCTTTCTTT
CDR3: CASSLSSVNTEAFF

V: TRBV11-2
size: NA
J: TRBJ1-6
D: TRBD1
DNA: TGTGCCAGCAGGGCGCCGGGACAGGGCAGTTCACCCCTCCACTTT
CDR3: CASRAPGQGSSPLHF

V: TRBV28
size: NA
J: TRBJ1-5
D: TRBD1
DNA: TGTGCCAGTCAGCACAGGGGAGGTGGCAATCAGCCCCAGCATTTT
CDR3: CASQHRGGGNQPQHF